The text below deals with one T cell receptor beta chain. Its antigen is not identified. The CDR3 consists of 17 residues. J was trimmed by 0 bases and V by 4 bases; bases with no gene match: 8. CDR1 and CDR2 from the germline V gene are SGHTA and FQGNSA. This sample stems from a study of glioma-infiltrating T cells after dendritic cell vaccination. Produced via immunoSEQ multiplex PCR; TCRdb's table is partial and in-frame only. The sample records about 92,000 clones, around 84% being singletons. General study findings and limits: TCR clonality showed no direct relationship with survival.

The sequencing used blood, collected before dendritic cell vaccination. The chain employs TRBV7-2 and TRBJ2-7, with 11 bases aligning to TRBD2. The clonotype originates from a human donor with glioblastoma. The CDR3 reads CASSSGHSGGASYEQYF. The CDR3 DNA is TGTGCCAGCAGCTCAGGCCATAGCGGGGGGGCCTCCTACGAGCAGTACTTC.